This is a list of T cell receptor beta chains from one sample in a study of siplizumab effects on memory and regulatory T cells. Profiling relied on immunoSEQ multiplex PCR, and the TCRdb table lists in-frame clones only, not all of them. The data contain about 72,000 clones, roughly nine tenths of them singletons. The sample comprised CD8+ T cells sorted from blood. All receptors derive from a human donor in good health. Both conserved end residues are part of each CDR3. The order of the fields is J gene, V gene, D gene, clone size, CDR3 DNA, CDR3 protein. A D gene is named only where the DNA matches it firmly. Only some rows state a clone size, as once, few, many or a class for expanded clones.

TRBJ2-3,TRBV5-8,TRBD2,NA,TGTGCCAGCAGCTCGGGACTAGCGGGAGCAGATACGCAGTATTTT,CASSSGLAGADTQYF
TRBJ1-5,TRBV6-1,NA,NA,TGTGCCAGCAGTGAAGCTCCCGGAAATAGCAATCAGCCCCAGCATTTT,CASSEAPGNSNQPQHF
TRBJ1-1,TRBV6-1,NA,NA,TGTGCCAGCAGTGAGAGGGGTAGTGAAGCTTTCTTT,CASSERGSEAFF
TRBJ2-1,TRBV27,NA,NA,TGTGCCAGCAGTTTCGGGACCCCCTACAATGAGCAGTTCTTC,CASSFGTPYNEQFF
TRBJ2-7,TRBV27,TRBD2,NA,TGTGCCAGCAGTTTATTACGCGGGAGCCTGTACGAGCAGTACTTC,CASSLLRGSLYEQYF
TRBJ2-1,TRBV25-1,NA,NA,TGTGCCAGCGAGACCGGGACATCCTACAATGAGCAGTTCTTC,CASETGTSYNEQFF
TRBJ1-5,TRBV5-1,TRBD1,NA,TGCGCCAGCAGCCCCGGGACAGGGAATCAGCCCCAGCATTTT,CASSPGTGNQPQHF
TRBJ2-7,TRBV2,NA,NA,TGTGCCAGCAGTGGAACGGACTCCTACGAGCAGTACTTC,CASSGTDSYEQYF
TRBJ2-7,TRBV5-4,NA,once,TGTGCCAGCAGCTTGGACGCCTACGAGCAGTACTTC,CASSLDAYEQYF
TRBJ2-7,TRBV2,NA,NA,TGTGCCAGCAGTGACTCTACCTACGAGCAGTACTTC,CASSDSTYEQYF
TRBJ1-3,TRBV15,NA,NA,TGTGCCACCAGCAGAGAACCCGAGCCTGGAAACACCATATATTTT,CATSREPEPGNTIYF
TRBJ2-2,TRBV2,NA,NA,TGTGCCAGCAGTGACGGGGAGCTGTTTTTT,CASSDGELFF
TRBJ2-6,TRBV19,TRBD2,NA,TGTGCCAGTACCTTGACTAGCGGTTCTGTGTCTGGGGCCAACGTCCTGACTTTC,CASTLTSGSVSGANVLTF
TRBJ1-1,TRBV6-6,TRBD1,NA,TGTGCCAGCAGTTACTCCGGACAGGTGGAAGCTTTCTTT,CASSYSGQVEAFF
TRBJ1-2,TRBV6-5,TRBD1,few,TGTGCCAGCAGTTTACAGGGGGCTTTCTATGGCTACACCTTC,CASSLQGAFYGYTF
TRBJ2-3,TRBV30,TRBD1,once,TGTGCCTGGACCGTGGGACAGGGGTTAACAGATACGCAGTATTTT,CAWTVGQGLTDTQYF
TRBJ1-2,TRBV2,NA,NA,TGTGCCAGCAGTGAAGGGGCCAGAACCTATGGCTACACCTTC,CASSEGARTYGYTF
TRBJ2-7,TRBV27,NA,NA,TGTGCCACAGGAAGGCTTCCCCCCTACGAGCAGTACTTC,CATGRLPPYEQYF
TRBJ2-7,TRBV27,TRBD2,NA,TGTGCCACTCGACTGGGACTAGGCAGCGACGAGCAGTACTTC,CATRLGLGSDEQYF
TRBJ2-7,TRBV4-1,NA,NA,TGCGCCAGCAGCCAAGAACCTAGCGAGACCTACGAGCAGTACTTC,CASSQEPSETYEQYF
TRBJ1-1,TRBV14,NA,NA,TGTGCCAGCAGCCAACTAGGGGGATCTGAAGCTTTCTTT,CASSQLGGSEAFF
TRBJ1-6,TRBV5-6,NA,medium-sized,TGTGCCAGCAGCTTGGCGGGAGGGTCCGCCTATAATTCACCCCTCCACTTT,CASSLAGGSAYNSPLHF
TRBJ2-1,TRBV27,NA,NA,TGTGCCGTCGGGAATGAGCAGTTCTTC,CAVGNEQFF
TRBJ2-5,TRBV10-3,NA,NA,TGTGCCATCAGTGGCCCCGAGGGGGGGGCCCTTCAAGAGACCCAGTACTTC,CAISGPEGGALQETQYF
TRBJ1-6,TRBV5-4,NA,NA,TGTGCCAGCAGCCCCTGGGCCCTGAACTCCTATAATTCACCCCTCCACTTT,CASSPWALNSYNSPLHF
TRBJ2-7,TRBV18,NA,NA,TGTGCCAGCTCACTTAAGAACGACGAGCAGTACTTC,CASSLKNDEQYF
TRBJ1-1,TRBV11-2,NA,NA,TGTGCCAGCAGCGTGTCGAGGGGCACTGAAGCTTTCTTT,CASSVSRGTEAFF
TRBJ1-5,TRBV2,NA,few,TGTGCCAGCCAGGGGTCTAGCAATCAGCCCCAGCATTTT,CASQGSSNQPQHF
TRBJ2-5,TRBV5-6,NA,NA,TGTGCCAGCAGCCATTATGAGGGGGGCCAAGAGACCCAGTACTTC,CASSHYEGGQETQYF
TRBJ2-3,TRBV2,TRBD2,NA,TGTGCCACCGGGAGGACTCCATGGGATACGCAGTATTTT,CATGRTPWDTQYF
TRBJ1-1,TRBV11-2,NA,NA,TGTGCCAGCAGCTTATGGGTACACGAGAACACTGAAGCTTTCTTT,CASSLWVHENTEAFF
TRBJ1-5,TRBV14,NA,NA,TGTGCCAGCAGCCAAGAACAGTTGAGTCTCTATAGCAATCAGCCCCAGCATTTT,CASSQEQLSLYSNQPQHF
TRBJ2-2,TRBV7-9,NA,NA,TGTGCCAGCAGCGCCCCCGGGGGTCACACCGGGGAGCTGTTTTTT,CASSAPGGHTGELFF
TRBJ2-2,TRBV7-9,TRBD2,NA,TGTGCCAGCAGCTCAGGGTCCTCCAGCAAGCGGGAGGGCCCCGGGGAGCTGTTTTTT,CASSSGSSSKREGPGELFF
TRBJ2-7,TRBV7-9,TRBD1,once,TGTGCCAGCAGCTTAGCCCGGGACAGGGCTAGGGGCGAGCAGTACTTC,CASSLARDRARGEQYF
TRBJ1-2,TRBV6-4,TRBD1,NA,TGTGCCAGCAGTGACGGGACAGGGGGCTATGGCTACACCTTC,CASSDGTGGYGYTF
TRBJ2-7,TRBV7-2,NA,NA,TGTGCCAGCAGCGAGGGACCCTCCTACGAGCAGTACTTC,CASSEGPSYEQYF
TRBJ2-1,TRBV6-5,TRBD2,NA,TGTGCCAGCAGTAACCTAGCGGGAATGAATGAGCAGTTCTTC,CASSNLAGMNEQFF
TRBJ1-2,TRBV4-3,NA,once,TGCGCCAGCAGCTTCAGGGATGGCTACACCTTC,CASSFRDGYTF